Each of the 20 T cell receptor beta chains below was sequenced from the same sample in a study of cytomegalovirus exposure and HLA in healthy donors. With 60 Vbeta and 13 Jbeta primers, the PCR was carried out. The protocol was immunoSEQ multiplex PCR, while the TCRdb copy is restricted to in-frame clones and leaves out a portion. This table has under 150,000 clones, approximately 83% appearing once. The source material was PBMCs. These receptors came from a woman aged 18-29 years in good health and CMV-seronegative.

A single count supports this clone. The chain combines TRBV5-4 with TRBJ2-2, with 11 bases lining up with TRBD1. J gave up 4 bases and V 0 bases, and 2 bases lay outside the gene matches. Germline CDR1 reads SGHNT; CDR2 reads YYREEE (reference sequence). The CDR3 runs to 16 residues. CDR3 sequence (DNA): TGTGCCAGCAGCTTGGGGGGGACAGGGGGCACCGGGGAGCTGTTTTTT. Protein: CASSLGGTGGTGELFF.

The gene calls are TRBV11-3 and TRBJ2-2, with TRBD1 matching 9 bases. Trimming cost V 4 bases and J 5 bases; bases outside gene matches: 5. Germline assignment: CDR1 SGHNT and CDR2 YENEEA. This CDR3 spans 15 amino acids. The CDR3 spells CASSSGQGGTGELFF. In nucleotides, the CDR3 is TGTGCCAGCAGCTCGGGACAGGGAGGTACCGGGGAGCTGTTTTTT.

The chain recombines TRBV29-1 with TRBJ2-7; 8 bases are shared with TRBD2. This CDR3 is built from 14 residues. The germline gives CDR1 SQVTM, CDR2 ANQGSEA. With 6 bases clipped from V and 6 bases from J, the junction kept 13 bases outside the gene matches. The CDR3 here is CSVATSGAIGEQYF. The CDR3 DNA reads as TGCAGCGTGGCCACTAGCGGAGCTATAGGCGAGCAGTACTTC.

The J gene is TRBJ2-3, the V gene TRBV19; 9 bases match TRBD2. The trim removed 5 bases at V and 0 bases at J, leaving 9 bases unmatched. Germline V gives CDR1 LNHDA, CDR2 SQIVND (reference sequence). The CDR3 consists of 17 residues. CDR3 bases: TGTGCCAGTAGTCGTAAACTAGCGGGCCCTAGCACAGATACGCAGTATTTT. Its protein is CASSRKLAGPSTDTQYF.

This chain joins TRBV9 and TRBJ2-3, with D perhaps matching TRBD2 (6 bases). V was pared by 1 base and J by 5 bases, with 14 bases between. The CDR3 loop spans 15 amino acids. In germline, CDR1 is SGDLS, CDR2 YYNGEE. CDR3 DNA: TGTGCCAGCAGCGTACAGTCGGGGGATGAAGATACGCAGTATTTT. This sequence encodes CASSVQSGDEDTQYF.

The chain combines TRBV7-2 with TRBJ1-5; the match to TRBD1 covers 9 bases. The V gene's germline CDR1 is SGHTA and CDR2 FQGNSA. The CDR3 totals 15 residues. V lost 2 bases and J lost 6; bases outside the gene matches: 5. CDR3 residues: CASSLTGQGSQPQHF. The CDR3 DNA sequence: TGTGCCAGCAGCTTAACCGGACAGGGGTCTCAGCCCCAGCATTTT.

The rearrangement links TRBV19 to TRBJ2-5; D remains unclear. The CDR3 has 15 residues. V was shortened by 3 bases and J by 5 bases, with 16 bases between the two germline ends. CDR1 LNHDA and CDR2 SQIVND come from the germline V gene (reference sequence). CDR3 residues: CASSIFAQDGETQYF. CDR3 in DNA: TGTGCCAGTAGTATTTTTGCCCAAGACGGGGAGACCCAGTACTTC.

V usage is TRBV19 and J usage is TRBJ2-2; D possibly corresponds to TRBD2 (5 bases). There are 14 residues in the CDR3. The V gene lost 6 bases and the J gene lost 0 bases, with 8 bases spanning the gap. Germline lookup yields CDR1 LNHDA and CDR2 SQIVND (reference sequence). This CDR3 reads CASRVGTNTGELFF. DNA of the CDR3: TGTGCCAGTAGGGTCGGGACGAACACCGGGGAGCTGTTTTTT.

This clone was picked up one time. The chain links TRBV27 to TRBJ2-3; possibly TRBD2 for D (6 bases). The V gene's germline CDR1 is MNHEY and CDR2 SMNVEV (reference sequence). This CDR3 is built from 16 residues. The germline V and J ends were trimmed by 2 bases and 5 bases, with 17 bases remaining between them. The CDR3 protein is CASSLMGRRDGDTQYF. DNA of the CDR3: TGTGCCAGCAGTTTAATGGGTCGGCGGGATGGAGATACGCAGTATTTT.

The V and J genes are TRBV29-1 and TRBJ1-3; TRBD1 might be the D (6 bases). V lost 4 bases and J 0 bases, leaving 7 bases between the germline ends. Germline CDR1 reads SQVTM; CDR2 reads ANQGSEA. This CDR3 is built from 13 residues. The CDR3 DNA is TGCAGCGTTGTGACAGGCTCTGGAAACACCATATATTTT. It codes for CSVVTGSGNTIYF. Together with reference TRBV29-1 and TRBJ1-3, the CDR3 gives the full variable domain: SAVISQKPSRDICQRGTSLTIQCQVDSQVTMMFWYRQQPGQSLTLIATANQGSEATYESGFVIDKFPISRPNLTFSTLTVSNMSPEDSSIYLCSVVTGSGNTIYFGEGSWLTVV.

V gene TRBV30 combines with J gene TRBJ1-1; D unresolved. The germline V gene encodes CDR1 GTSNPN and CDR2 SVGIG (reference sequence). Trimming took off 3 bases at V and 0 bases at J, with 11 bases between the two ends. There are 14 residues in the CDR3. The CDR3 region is CAWSPGRMNTEAFF. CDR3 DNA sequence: TGTGCCTGGAGCCCTGGGCGTATGAACACTGAAGCTTTCTTT.

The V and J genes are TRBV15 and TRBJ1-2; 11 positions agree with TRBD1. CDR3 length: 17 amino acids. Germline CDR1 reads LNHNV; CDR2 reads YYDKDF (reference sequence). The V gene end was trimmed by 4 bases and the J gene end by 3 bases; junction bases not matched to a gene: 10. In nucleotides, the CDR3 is TGTGCCACCAGCATGTCTCGGACAGGGGGCCCCTACTATGGCTACACCTTC. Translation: CATSMSRTGGPYYGYTF.

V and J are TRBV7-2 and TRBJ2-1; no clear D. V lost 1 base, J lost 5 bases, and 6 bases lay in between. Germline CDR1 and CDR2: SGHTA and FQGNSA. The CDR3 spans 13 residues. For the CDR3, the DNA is TGTGCCAGCAGCTTAGACTCAAACAATGAGCAGTTCTTC. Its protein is CASSLDSNNEQFF.

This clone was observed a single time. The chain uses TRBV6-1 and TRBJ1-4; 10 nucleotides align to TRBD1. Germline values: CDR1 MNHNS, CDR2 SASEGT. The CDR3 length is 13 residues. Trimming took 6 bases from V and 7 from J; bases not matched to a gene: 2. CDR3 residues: CASRGQGIEKLFF. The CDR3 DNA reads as TGTGCCAGCAGGGGACAGGGGATTGAAAAACTGTTTTTT.

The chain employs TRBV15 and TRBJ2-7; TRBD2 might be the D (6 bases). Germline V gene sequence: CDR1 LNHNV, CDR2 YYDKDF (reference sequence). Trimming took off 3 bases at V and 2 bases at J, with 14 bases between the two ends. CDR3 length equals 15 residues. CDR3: CATSRPGLTPYEQYF. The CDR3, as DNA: TGTGCCACCAGCAGGCCGGGACTCACCCCCTACGAGCAGTACTTC.

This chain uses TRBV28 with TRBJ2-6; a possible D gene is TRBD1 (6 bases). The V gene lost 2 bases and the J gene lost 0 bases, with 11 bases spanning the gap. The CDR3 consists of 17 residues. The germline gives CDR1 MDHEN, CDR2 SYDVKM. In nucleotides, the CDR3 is TGTGCCAGCAGTTTACCGGGACATAACTCTGGGGCCAACGTCCTGACTTTC. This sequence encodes CASSLPGHNSGANVLTF.

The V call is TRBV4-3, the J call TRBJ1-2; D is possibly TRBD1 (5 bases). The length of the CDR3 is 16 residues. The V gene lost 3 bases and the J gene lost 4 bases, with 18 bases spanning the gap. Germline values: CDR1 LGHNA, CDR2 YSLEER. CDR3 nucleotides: TGCGCCAGCAGCCAGGAGGGCAGGGTTCCCATCTATGGCTACACCTTC. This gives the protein CASSQEGRVPIYGYTF.

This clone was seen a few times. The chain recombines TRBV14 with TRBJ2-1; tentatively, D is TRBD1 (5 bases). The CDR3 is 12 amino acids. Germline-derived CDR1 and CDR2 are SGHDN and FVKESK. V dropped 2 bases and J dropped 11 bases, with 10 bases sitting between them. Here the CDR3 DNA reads TGTGCCAGCAGCCAACAGGGCGATCAGCAGTTCTTC. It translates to CASSQQGDQQFF. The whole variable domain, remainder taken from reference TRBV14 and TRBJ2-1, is EAGVTQFPSHSVIEKGQTVTLRCDPISGHDNLYWYRRVMGKEIKFLLHFVKESKQDESGMPNNRFLAERTGGTYSTLKVQPAELEDSGVYFCASSQQGDQQFFGPGTRLTVL.

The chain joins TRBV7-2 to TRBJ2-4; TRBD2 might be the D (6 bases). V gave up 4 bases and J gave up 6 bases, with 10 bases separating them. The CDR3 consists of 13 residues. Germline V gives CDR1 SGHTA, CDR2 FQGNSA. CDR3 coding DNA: TGTGCCAGCAGCTCGGCCGGGGGAAACATTCAGTACTTC. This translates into CASSSAGGNIQYF.

CDR3 protein: CASSKRGSGARQETQYF. Written as DNA, the CDR3 is TGTGCCAGCAGCAAAAGGGGTAGCGGGGCCCGACAAGAGACCCAGTACTTC. The chain recombines TRBV21-1 with TRBJ2-5; the table assigns TRBD2, which was not confirmed against the DNA. TRBV21-1 is annotated as a pseudogene. The CDR3 loop spans 17 amino acids.